These T cell receptor beta chains were read from a single sample in a study of glioma-infiltrating T cells after dendritic cell vaccination. The repertoire was sequenced with immunoSEQ multiplex PCR; TCRdb's copy has only in-frame clones and lacks some. The sample lists tens of thousands of clones, 86% occurring once. The material was blood, obtained after dendritic cell vaccination. These receptors were obtained from a human donor with glioblastoma. Both conserved end residues are part of each CDR3. D genes are given only for firm matches. Clone size is given for some rows only: seen once, a few or many times, or a class if the clone is expanded.

- TRBD2 TRBJ2-1 TRBV28 TGTGCCAGCAGTTTAAGCCGACCGGGACTAGCGGGCCTAAGCTCCTACAATGAGCAGTTCTTC CASSLSRPGLAGLSSYNEQFF
few TRBD2 TRBJ2-1 TRBV4-2 TGTGCCAGCAGCCAAATAGCGGGGGGGCTGTGGAATGAGCAGTTCTTC CASSQIAGGLWNEQFF
- TRBD2 TRBJ2-1 TRBV29-1 TGCAGCGTTCGACCTAGCGGGAGTGATGAGCAGTTCTTC CSVRPSGSDEQFF
- - TRBJ2-1 TRBV19 TGTGCCAGTAGTCCCAGGGGCGCGACCTCCTACAATGAGCAGTTCTTC CASSPRGATSYNEQFF
- - TRBJ1-1 TRBV4-3 TGCGCCAGCAGCCAGGACTCCCGGAACACTGAAGCTTTCTTT CASSQDSRNTEAFF
once TRBD2 TRBJ2-5 TRBV7-2 TGTGCCAGCAGCTTAGGGACTAGCGGGATGAAGACCCAGTACTTC CASSLGTSGMKTQYF
- TRBD2 TRBJ2-3 TRBV9 TGTGCCAGCAGCTCTAGCGGTAGCACAGATACGCAGTATTTT CASSSSGSTDTQYF
- TRBD2 TRBJ2-1 TRBV6-5 TGTGCCAGCAAACTGGGACTAGTAAGCAATGAGCAGTTCTTC CASKLGLVSNEQFF
- TRBD2 TRBJ2-5 TRBV4-3 TGCGCCAGCAGCCCGTCAGCGGGAGGTGAGACCCAGTACTTC CASSPSAGGETQYF
- TRBD2 TRBJ2-1 TRBV27 TGTGCCAGCAGCGGCCGGGAGGCCAATGAGCAGTTCTTC CASSGREANEQFF
- - TRBJ1-5 TRBV19 TGTGCCAGTAGTATAGAAGAGGTTTCCAATCAGCCCCAGCATTTT CASSIEEVSNQPQHF